This entry concerns a single T cell receptor (beta chain). Its antigen is unknown. Time point meaning: week 23, last vaccination. Vaccine doses each comprised 300 ug of mutant IDH1 20-mer peptide, with topical imiquimod. The table came from immunoSEQ multiplex PCR; TCRdb's copy has only in-frame clones and leaves some out. The sample has just over 80,000 clones, approximately 85% seen once. The sample comes from a study of a mutant IDH1 vaccine in newly diagnosed glioma. Trimming removed 4 bases at V and 3 bases at J, with 11 bases between. The CDR3 has 15 amino acids. From germline, CDR1 is SGHRS and CDR2 YFSETQ. General study results and limits: Changes in top peripheral clonotypes did not appear linked to pseudoprogression.

The rearrangement links TRBV5-1 to TRBJ2-6; maybe TRBD2 (5 bases). The sequence came from a man aged 25 to 40 with glioma. Some clones in this sample may be carry-over from other donors' samples. The sample here was PBMCs, taken from a glioma patient whose treatment included an IDH1 peptide vaccine. CDR3 protein: CASSGLGSGANVLTF. The CDR3 DNA follows: TGCGCCAGCAGCGGCTTAGGGAGTGGGGCCAACGTCCTGACTTTC.